Listed below are T cell receptor beta chains from one sample, sequenced in a study of CD4+ T cells in melanoma. Measured with immunoSEQ multiplex PCR; TCRdb has only the in-frame clones, and not every one. The data show 7,500 to 10,000 clones, with around 67% seen just once and 24% held by the top ten. The sequenced material came from cells from a culture (not recorded whether cultured in vitro). The receptors originated from a human donor with melanoma. Each CDR3 is given with its conserved first and last residue. D genes are given only for firm matches. For some rows the clone size is stated as once, few or many, or as a class when expanded; others skip it.

-,few,TRBV4-1,TRBJ1-2,TGCGCCAGCAGCCAAGCCGGGCCGGGGGGGTATGGCTACACCTTC,CASSQAGPGGYGYTF
-,-,TRBV2,TRBJ2-5,TGTGCCAGCAGGCCAACAGGAGGGTGGGAGACCCAGTACTTC,CASRPTGGWETQYF
TRBD1,-,TRBV5-1,TRBJ1-1,TGCGCCAGCAGCTTGGTTGGGACAGGGGAGGGTGAAGCTTTCTTT,CASSLVGTGEGEAFF
TRBD1,-,TRBV29-1,TRBJ2-7,TGCAGCGTTGAAAGTAGACAGGGCTACGAGCAGTACTTC,CSVESRQGYEQYF
-,-,TRBV5-1,TRBJ1-4,TGCGCCTCGAAGTTGGGGACGGAAAATGAAAAACTGTTTTTT,CASKLGTENEKLFF
-,-,TRBV21-1,TRBJ2-5,TGTGCCAGCAGCCCCTCTGGTGAGGGCACGGAGACCCAGTACTTC,CASSPSGEGTETQYF
-,medium-sized,TRBV4-1,TRBJ2-2,TGCGCCAGCAGCCGGATGTCGGTCACCGGGGAGCTGTTTTTT,CASSRMSVTGELFF
TRBD1,medium-sized,TRBV29-1,TRBJ2-7,TGCAGCGCCGGCACGGGACAGGGGAACGAGCAGTACTTC,CSAGTGQGNEQYF
-,-,TRBV4-1,TRBJ2-3,TGCGCCAGCAGCCAGTTTACAGGGATTGGCACAGATACGCAGTATTTT,CASSQFTGIGTDTQYF
-,-,TRBV6-5,TRBJ2-5,TGTGCCAGCACTGGAGAGACCCAGTACTTC,CASTGETQYF
-,-,TRBV2,TRBJ2-5,TGTGCCAGCAGCCCAATTAGCGGCCCAGAGACCCAGTACTTC,CASSPISGPETQYF
TRBD2,-,TRBV3-1/TRBV3-2,TRBJ2-2,TGTGCCAGCAGCCCCTGGTCGATAGCGGGGGGCGGGACCGGGGAGCTGTTTTTT,CASSPWSIAGGGTGELFF
TRBD1,few,TRBV12-5,TRBJ1-6,TGTGCTAGTGGTTTGATAACCGGGACAGGGAAAACACCCCTCCACTTT,CASGLITGTGKTPLHF
-,few,TRBV11-2,TRBJ1-2,TGTGCCAGCAGCTTACCCTACGGCTATGGCTACACCTTC,CASSLPYGYGYTF
TRBD2,-,TRBV19,TRBJ2-3,TGTGCCAGTAGTATTTGGGGGGGGATGGCAGATACGCAGTATTTT,CASSIWGGMADTQYF
TRBD2,-,TRBV9,TRBJ2-3,TGTGCCAGCAGCGTCTCTTCTAGCGGGGGGGCTCGGACAGATACGCAGTATTTT,CASSVSSSGGARTDTQYF
-,-,TRBV4-1,TRBJ1-4,TGCGCCAGCAGCCCCTGGGAAACTAATGAAAAACTGTTTTTT,CASSPWETNEKLFF
-,-,TRBV7-8,TRBJ2-7,TGTGCCAGCAGCTTAACGGAACAGACAGTCTACGAGCAGTACTTC,CASSLTEQTVYEQYF
TRBD2,-,TRBV4-1,TRBJ2-2,TGCGCCAGCAGCCAAGTACTAGCGAAGAACACCGGGGAGCTGTTTTTT,CASSQVLAKNTGELFF
-,medium-sized,TRBV11-2,TRBJ1-2,TGTGCCAGCAGCTTAGATATCATGGGACGAGGGGGCTACACCTTC,CASSLDIMGRGGYTF
-,-,TRBV21-1,TRBJ2-2,TGTGCCAGCAGCACGGGACAGTCGAACACCGGGGAGCTGTTTTTT,CASSTGQSNTGELFF
TRBD1,-,TRBV29-1,TRBJ2-7,TGCAGCGTTGCCGGGACAGGGGATACGTACGAGCAGTACTTC,CSVAGTGDTYEQYF
TRBD1,-,TRBV5-4,TRBJ2-7,TGTGCCAGCAGCAAGGACAGGGGGCTCTCCTACGAGCAGTACTTC,CASSKDRGLSYEQYF
-,-,TRBV29-1,TRBJ1-3,TGCAGCGCCCGGGACGGTGGAAACACCATATATTTT,CSARDGGNTIYF
TRBD2,-,TRBV5-1,TRBJ2-5,TGCGCCAGCAGCTTGAGGCCTAGCGGGGGGCAAGAGACCCAGTACTTC,CASSLRPSGGQETQYF
-,-,TRBV13,TRBJ2-2,TGTGCCAGCACCAACAAGGGACAAAACACCGGGGAGCTGTTTTTT,CASTNKGQNTGELFF
-,-,TRBV29-1,TRBJ1-3,TGCAGCGTTAGGACCTCGGGAGGAAACACCATATATTTT,CSVRTSGGNTIYF
TRBD2,-,TRBV7-3,TRBJ2-2,TGTGCCAGCGGCTTAGCGGGGGGGCCAAGCACCGGGGAGCTGTTTTTT,CASGLAGGPSTGELFF
-,-,TRBV11-3,TRBJ2-7,TGTGCCAGCAGCTTAGGTGCAGGGGCCTACTACGAGCAGTACTTC,CASSLGAGAYYEQYF
TRBD1,-,TRBV5-1,TRBJ1-4,TGCGCCAGCAGCACAAACAGGGGGCCGGGGAATGAAAAACTGTTTTTT,CASSTNRGPGNEKLFF
-,-,TRBV2,TRBJ2-1,TGTGCCAGCAGCGCCCTCGGGACTCCCGACAATGAGCAGTTCTTC,CASSALGTPDNEQFF
-,-,TRBV3-1/TRBV3-2,TRBJ2-7,TGTGCCAGCAGCCTACTGAGGACCACGCTGAAGTACGAGCAGTACTTC,CASSLLRTTLKYEQYF
-,-,TRBV29-1,TRBJ1-3,TGCAGCGTTATTGTAGGGGACACCATATATTTT,CSVIVGDTIYF
TRBD1,few,TRBV5-6,TRBJ1-2,TGTGCCAGCAGCCCGGTGGGACAGGGGTTCGGTGGCTACACCTTC,CASSPVGQGFGGYTF
-,few,TRBV30,TRBJ1-2,TGTGCCTCCTCGATTGGAAGGGGCTACACCTTC,CASSIGRGYTF
TRBD1,few,TRBV30,TRBJ1-5,TGTGCCTGGACTCCCATGGGGACAGGGAACGTACACCAGCATTTT,CAWTPMGTGNVHQHF
-,-,TRBV6-4,TRBJ1-2,TGTGCCAGCAGTGACAGAAGGGGGGGGACTGATGGCTACACCTTC,CASSDRRGGTDGYTF
TRBD1,-,TRBV11-2,TRBJ2-7,TGTGCCAGCAGCTTCCGGGACAGGGGTACCTACGAGCAGTACTTC,CASSFRDRGTYEQYF
-,few,TRBV4-2,TRBJ2-2,TGTGCCAGCAGCCAAGATATGGCTAGGGTGACCGGGGAGCTGTTTTTT,CASSQDMARVTGELFF
TRBD2,-,TRBV10-2,TRBJ2-5,TGCGCCAGCAGTGAGCCGGTTACTAGCGGATTGAGAGAGACCCAGTACTTC,CASSEPVTSGLRETQYF
-,-,TRBV11-2,TRBJ1-2,TGTGCCAGCAGCTTAAATTGGGGAGCGCTAGGCTACACCTTC,CASSLNWGALGYTF
-,-,TRBV5-1,TRBJ1-2,TGCGCCAGCAGCTTGGAACCGATCTTTAACTATGGCTACACCTTC,CASSLEPIFNYGYTF
-,once,TRBV30,TRBJ2-3,TGTGCCTGGAGTCAGGACGGGTTGGATACGCAGTATTTT,CAWSQDGLDTQYF
TRBD1,-,TRBV27,TRBJ1-6,TGTGCCAGCAGCTCCCGGGACAGCCCGACGATCAAGTCACCCCTCCACTTT,CASSSRDSPTIKSPLHF
TRBD1,-,TRBV7-9,TRBJ2-1,TGTGCCAGCAGCCAGTGGGACAGGGCCTCCAATGAGCAGTTCTTC,CASSQWDRASNEQFF
-,-,TRBV7-9,TRBJ1-6,TGTGCCAGCAGCCGAGGGGGGGTGGGTTCACCCCTCCACTTT,CASSRGGVGSPLHF
-,-,TRBV14,TRBJ1-2,TGTGCCAGCAGCCAAGATCTCGGGGGGGCGAGTAGGGGCTACACCTTC,CASSQDLGGASRGYTF
TRBD1,-,TRBV2,TRBJ1-4,TGTGCCAGCAGGAAGTGGGGATTGACAGGGGCCGATGAAAAACTGTTTTTT,CASRKWGLTGADEKLFF
TRBD2,few,TRBV30,TRBJ2-1,TGTGCCTGGAGTACGGGACTAGCGGGGATTGATGAGCAGTTCTTC,CAWSTGLAGIDEQFF
-,-,TRBV11-2,TRBJ1-1,TGTGCCAGCAGCTTACGCCCGGCGTTGACTGAAGCTTTCTTT,CASSLRPALTEAFF
-,-,TRBV5-1,TRBJ2-1,TGCGCCAGCAGCGTCGGACAGTACAATGAGCAGTTCTTC,CASSVGQYNEQFF
-,-,TRBV30,TRBJ1-1,TGTGCCTGGAGTACCAGAATGAACACTGAAGCTTTCTTT,CAWSTRMNTEAFF
-,once,TRBV12-3/TRBV12-4,TRBJ1-1,TGTGCCAGCAAATTAGCCCCGAACACTGAAGCTTTCTTT,CASKLAPNTEAFF
TRBD2,-,TRBV9,TRBJ2-1,TGTGCCAGCAGCCCCGGGGGGGGGCCTAGCAATGAGCAGTTCTTC,CASSPGGGPSNEQFF
-,once,TRBV6-5,TRBJ1-3,TGTGCCAGCACCTCTGGGGGCTCTGGAAACACCATATATTTT,CASTSGGSGNTIYF